This TCR beta chain was identified in a study of liver allograft versus peripheral blood T cells (TCRdb year 2020). At the level of the whole study: The study compared T cell receptor repertoires found within transplanted livers against repertoires in the peripheral blood of liver transplant recipients. Broader findings and caveats from the paper: The T cell receptor repertoires within liver allografts were reported to be different from the T cell receptor repertoires detected in peripheral blood.

This clonotype is characterized as medium-sized (0.01 to 0.1%). Its antigen target is currently unknown. Base quality data are lacking; no much larger clone is found one base away. For sequencing, an Illumina MiSeq was employed. TCRdb applied fastp at Q25 and MiXCR to the public reads, then kept only in-frame beta chains. Every distinct CDR3 protein forms one entry, paired with its most common genes and DNA. The sample contains nearly 600 distinct CDR3 sequences, 15% to 20% of them found a single time. The biggest ten clones account for about 15% of the sample. From a lookup of the germline V gene, CDR1 and CDR2 are SNHLY and FYNNEI. V gives up 6 bases and J gives up 8 bases, and the segment between their germline ends measures 16 bases. From the cysteine up to the phenylalanine, the CDR3 has a length of 13 residues. Only the CDR3 portion is preserved as DNA: 39 bases, with reading frame beginning at the first base.

The sequence was collected from a human patient who had a liver transplant. After a transplant, some T cells may be of graft donor origin. The receptor chain draws on TRBV2 and TRBJ1-2; possibly the D gene is TRBD1, per 6 matching bases. The DNA is as follows: TGTGCCAGCAGGAAAGGGGGGATCGGGGGCTACACCTTC. Translated, this gives CASRKGGIGGYTF.